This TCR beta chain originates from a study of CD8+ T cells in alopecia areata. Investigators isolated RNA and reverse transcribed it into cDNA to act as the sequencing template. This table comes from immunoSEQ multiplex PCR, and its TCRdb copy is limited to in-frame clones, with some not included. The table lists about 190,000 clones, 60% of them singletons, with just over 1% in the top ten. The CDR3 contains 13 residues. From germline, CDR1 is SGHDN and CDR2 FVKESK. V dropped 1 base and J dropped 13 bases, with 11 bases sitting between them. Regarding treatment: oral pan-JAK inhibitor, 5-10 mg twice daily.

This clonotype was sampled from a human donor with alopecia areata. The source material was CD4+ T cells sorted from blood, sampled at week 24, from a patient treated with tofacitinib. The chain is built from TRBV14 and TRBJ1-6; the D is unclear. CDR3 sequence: CASSQAPEAPLHF. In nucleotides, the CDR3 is TGTGCCAGCAGCCAAGCCCCTGAGGCGCCCCTCCACTTT.